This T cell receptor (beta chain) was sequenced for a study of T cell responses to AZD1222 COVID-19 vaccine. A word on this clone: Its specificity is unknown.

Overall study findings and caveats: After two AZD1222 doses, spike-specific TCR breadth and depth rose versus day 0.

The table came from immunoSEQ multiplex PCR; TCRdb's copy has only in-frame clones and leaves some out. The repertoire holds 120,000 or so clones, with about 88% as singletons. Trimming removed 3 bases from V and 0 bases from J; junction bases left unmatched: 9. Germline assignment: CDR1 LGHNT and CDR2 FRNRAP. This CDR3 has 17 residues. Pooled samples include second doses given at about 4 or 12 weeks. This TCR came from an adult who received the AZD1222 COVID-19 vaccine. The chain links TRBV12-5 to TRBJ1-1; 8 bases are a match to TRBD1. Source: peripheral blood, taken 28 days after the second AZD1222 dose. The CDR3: CASGFAQGAGLNTEAFF. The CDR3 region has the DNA TGTGCTAGTGGTTTCGCGCAGGGGGCGGGACTGAACACTGAAGCTTTCTTT.